These 30 T cell receptor beta chains were all obtained from the same sample, sequenced in a study of cytomegalovirus exposure and HLA in healthy donors (dated by TCRdb to the late 2010s). The library was made by the immunoSEQ multiplex PCR assay. For the multiplex PCR, a mixture combining 60 forward primers for TCR Vbeta segments and 13 reverse primers for TCR Jbeta segments was used. TCRdb obtained this table from immuneACCESS and retained in-frame rearrangements with V and J assigned. These tables miss some clones; where compared with another copy, unresolved V genes account for less than half of the shortfall, and the remainder is unexplained. The sample table records some 140,000 clones; just under 80% of these occur just once. The ten biggest clones cover 0.9% to 1.2% of the sample. The sample consisted of PBMCs. These receptors were obtained from a male donor in good health and CMV-seronegative.

J is TRBJ1-1 and V is TRBV10-1; D remains ambiguous. Germline V gene sequence: CDR1 WNHNN, CDR2 SYGVQD (reference sequence). The CDR3 totals 13 residues. Trimming took 7 bases from V and 0 from J, leaving 9 bases between them. CDR3 sequence reads: CASNADLNTEAFF. DNA of the CDR3: TGCGCCAGCAACGCGGATTTGAACACTGAAGCTTTCTTT.

This clone was picked up one time. The same CDR3 can be traced to other DNA sequences in this sample. The J gene is TRBJ1-1, the V gene TRBV19, with 9 bases matching TRBD1. The germline V gene encodes CDR1 LNHDA and CDR2 SQIVND (reference sequence). The CDR3 is 14 amino acids. Unmatched junction bases numbered 2, after V lost 4 bases and J lost 2 bases. CDR3 region: CASSTDRGNTEAFF. The CDR3 DNA sequence: TGTGCCAGTAGTACGGACAGGGGAAACACTGAAGCTTTCTTT.

This CDR3 reads CASSPPAGVSSPLHF. The CDR3 nucleotides are TGTGCCAGCTCACCACCCGCGGGGGTCTCTTCACCCCTCCACTTT. The rearrangement joins TRBV18 to TRBJ1-6, with D perhaps matching TRBD1 (5 bases). CDR1 is KGHSH, CDR2 LQKENI, per germline. The V gene lost 0 bases and the J gene lost 9 bases, with 12 bases spanning the gap. This CDR3 contains 15 residues.

This clone was counted between two and nine times. The chain combines TRBV5-4 with TRBJ1-5; D is undetermined. The germline V and J ends were trimmed by 0 bases and 5 bases, with 6 bases remaining between them. The CDR3 consists of 13 residues. Germline V gene sequence: CDR1 SGHNT, CDR2 YYREEE (reference sequence). In DNA form, the CDR3 reads TGTGCCAGCAGCTTGGTCCCCGATCAGCCCCAGCATTTT. The encoded protein is CASSLVPDQPQHF.

This sequence joins TRBV30 and TRBJ2-2, with TRBD2 identical over 9 bases. This CDR3 has 13 amino acids. Germline assignment: CDR1 GTSNPN and CDR2 SVGIG (reference sequence). V was clipped by 4 bases and J by 5 bases; unmatched bases: 2. CDR3 protein: CAWNSGGTGELFF. Here the CDR3 DNA reads TGTGCCTGGAATAGCGGGGGAACCGGGGAGCTGTTTTTT.

V and J are TRBV5-1 and TRBJ2-5; D may be TRBD1 (6 bases). The germline CDR1 and CDR2 sequences are SGHRS and YFSETQ. The CDR3 is 14 residues long. Trimming pared 4 bases from V and 5 bases from J, leaving 15 bases between. The chain's CDR3 is CASSPTGNWETQYF. The CDR3 DNA is TGCGCCAGCAGCCCAACAGGGAATTGGGAGACCCAGTACTTC.

The rearrangement links TRBV30 to TRBJ1-4; D unresolved. The germline V gene has CDR1 GTSNPN and CDR2 SVGIG (reference sequence). V lost 2 bases, J lost 5 bases, and 9 bases lay in between. The CDR3 has 13 residues. The CDR3: CAWSKQSNEKLFF. The CDR3 DNA follows: TGTGCCTGGAGTAAACAGTCAAATGAAAAACTGTTTTTT. Full variable domain (remainder filled in from reference TRBV30 and TRBJ1-4): SQTIHQWPATLVQPVGSPLSLECTVEGTSNPNLYWYRQAAGRGLQLLFYSVGIGQISSEVPQNLSASRPQDRQFILSSKKLLLSDSGFYLCAWSKQSNEKLFFGSGTQLSVL.

The chain uses TRBV4-3 and TRBJ2-3; TRBD2 matches 8 bases. This CDR3 comprises 17 residues. Unmatched junction bases numbered 13, after V lost 8 bases and J lost 0 bases. Germline loops: CDR1 LGHNA, CDR2 YSLEER. CDR3 residues: CASRGFERGPSTDTQYF. CDR3 in DNA: TGCGCCAGCCGAGGATTCGAGCGGGGGCCGAGCACAGATACGCAGTATTTT.

This CDR3 is CASSERTGTGANVLTF. CDR3 sequence (DNA): TGTGCCAGCAGTGAACGAACAGGGACTGGGGCCAACGTCCTGACTTTC. This chain joins TRBV6-1 and TRBJ2-6, with D perhaps matching TRBD1 (6 bases). The germline CDR1 and CDR2 sequences are MNHNS and SASEGT. Trimming removed 2 bases from V and 2 bases from J, with 10 bases in between. The CDR3 loop spans 16 amino acids.

The chain is built from TRBV30 and TRBJ1-2; tentatively, D is TRBD1 (5 bases). The V gene's germline CDR1 is GTSNPN and CDR2 SVGIG (reference sequence). The CDR3 runs 14 residues. Trimming stripped 0 bases from V and 4 bases from J, with 12 bases between. The CDR3 here is CAWSVQGTPYGYTF. The CDR3 bases are TGTGCCTGGAGTGTACAAGGGACTCCCTATGGCTACACCTTC.

This sequence joins TRBV30 and TRBJ2-7, with a possible D match to TRBD1 (5 bases). V gave up 0 bases and J gave up 4 bases, with 10 bases separating them. The CDR3 totals 13 residues. Germline CDR1 reads GTSNPN; CDR2 reads SVGIG (reference sequence). Written as DNA, the CDR3 is TGTGCCTGGAGTGTACAAGGGGTATACGAGCAGTACTTC. The encoded protein is CAWSVQGVYEQYF.

The rearrangement links TRBV29-1 to TRBJ2-7; 10 bases map to TRBD1. Germline V gene lookup returns CDR1 SQVTM and CDR2 ANQGSEA. The V gene end was trimmed by 2 bases and the J gene end by 5 bases; junction bases not matched to a gene: 9. The CDR3 is 15 residues long. CDR3 bases: TGCAGCGTTGAAATAACCGGGACAGGGGCCGACGAGCAGTACTTC. Its translation is CSVEITGTGADEQYF.

The chain is built from TRBV5-1 and TRBJ2-3, with TRBD2 as a possible D gene (6 bases). CDR1 and CDR2 from the germline V gene are SGHRS and YFSETQ. The CDR3 totals 15 residues. V lost 2 bases and J 6 bases, leaving 16 bases between the germline ends. The CDR3 loop reads CASSFRTGGTDTQYF. CDR3 coding DNA: TGCGCCAGCAGCTTCCGCACTGGGGGGACCGATACGCAGTATTTT.

V gene TRBV4-3 combines with J gene TRBJ1-5; no firm D call. This CDR3 is built from 12 residues. Germline CDR1 LGHNA, CDR2 YSLEER. Trimming took off 1 base at V and 6 bases at J, with 4 bases between the two ends. The CDR3, as DNA: TGCGCCAGCAGCCAAGGTAGTCAGCCCCAGCATTTT. As protein: CASSQGSQPQHF.

V and J are TRBV19 and TRBJ2-7, with D perhaps TRBD2 (6 bases). The germline CDR1 and CDR2 sequences are LNHDA and SQIVND (reference sequence). Trimming shortened V by 6 bases and J by 2 bases, and 17 bases separated the two germline ends. The CDR3 has 15 residues. CDR3 nucleotide sequence: TGTGCCAGTAGCCCAGGGAGGACAAGTACCTACGAGCAGTACTTC. Translating gives CASSPGRTSTYEQYF.

The chain has TRBV5-4 and TRBJ1-4; TRBD1 matches at 8 bases. CDR3 size: 15 residues. CDR1 SGHNT and CDR2 YYREEE come from the germline V gene (reference sequence). Germline trimming cut 4 bases from V and 8 bases from J; bases unmatched to any gene: 10. The CDR3 sequence is CASSEGTGIPEKLFF. CDR3 nucleotide sequence: TGTGCCAGCAGCGAAGGGACAGGTATTCCCGAAAAACTGTTTTTT.

The chain links TRBV30 to TRBJ2-5, with D perhaps TRBD2 (6 bases). CDR1 and CDR2 (germline): GTSNPN, SVGIG (reference sequence). V was shortened by 5 bases and J by 1 base, with 17 bases between the two germline ends. The CDR3 consists of 15 residues. The CDR3 is CAWGTGLGGQETQYF. Written as DNA, the CDR3 is TGTGCCTGGGGAACGGGGTTGGGGGGCCAAGAGACCCAGTACTTC.

This sequence joins TRBV30 and TRBJ1-6; D call uncertain. Looked up from germline, CDR1 is GTSNPN and CDR2 is SVGIG (reference sequence). Trimming took off 4 bases at V and 10 bases at J, with 14 bases between the two ends. The CDR3 covers 13 residues. The DNA of the CDR3 is TGTGCCTGGACCGTTCGAGTCGGGTCACCCCTCCACTTT. It yields the protein CAWTVRVGSPLHF.

The genes are TRBV5-1 and TRBJ2-7; a possible D gene is TRBD1 (5 bases). V was pared by 4 bases and J by 1 base, with 15 bases between. The germline V gene encodes CDR1 SGHRS and CDR2 YFSETQ. The CDR3 runs 15 residues. The DNA for the CDR3 is TGCGCCAGCAGCCAAACAGGTCTGCGTTCCTACGAGCAGTACTTC. Its translation is CASSQTGLRSYEQYF. Full variable domain (missing parts from reference TRBV5-1 and TRBJ2-7): KAGVTQTPRYLIKTRGQQVTLSCSPISGHRSVSWYQQTPGQGLQFLFEYFSETQRNKGNFPGRFSGRQFSNSRSEMNVSTLELGDSALYLCASSQTGLRSYEQYFGPGTRLTVT.

This chain uses TRBV7-2 with TRBJ1-2; D possibly corresponds to TRBD1 (5 bases). This CDR3 comprises 12 residues. Per the germline V gene, CDR1 is SGHTA and CDR2 is FQGNSA. Trimming pared 4 bases from V and 8 bases from J, leaving 11 bases between. The CDR3 spells CASSSDRGGYTF. Written as DNA, the CDR3 is TGTGCCAGCAGCTCCGACCGGGGGGGCTACACCTTC.

V and J are TRBV6-1 and TRBJ2-7, with D possibly matching TRBD2 (5 bases). CDR3 length equals 13 residues. The V gene lost 3 bases and the J gene lost 5 bases, with 11 bases spanning the gap. CDR1 MNHNS and CDR2 SASEGT come from the germline V gene. This chain's CDR3 is CASSERAGDEQYF. CDR3 nucleotides: TGTGCCAGCAGTGAGAGGGCCGGGGACGAGCAGTACTTC.

This rearrangement joins TRBV11-1 to TRBJ1-1; no reliable D call. V lost 4 bases, J lost 5 bases, and 14 bases lay in between. This CDR3 region has 14 residues. Germline assignment: CDR1 SGHAT and CDR2 FQDESV (reference sequence). Here the CDR3 DNA reads TGTGCCAGCAGCTCAACGGAGGGTTGGACTGAAGCTTTCTTT. Translation gives CASSSTEGWTEAFF.

This CDR3 is CASRGQGGHGEQFF. The CDR3 nucleotides read TGTGCCAGCAGGGGACAGGGTGGTCACGGTGAGCAGTTCTTC. The genes are TRBV27 and TRBJ2-1, with 9 bases lining up with TRBD1. Germline V gives CDR1 MNHEY, CDR2 SMNVEV (reference sequence). V lost 6 bases and J lost 9; bases outside the gene matches: 9. There are 14 residues in the CDR3.

This clone has just a few counts. The chain carries TRBV2 and TRBJ2-1; D gene unclear. In germline, CDR1 is SNHLY, CDR2 FYNNEI. The CDR3 contains 13 residues. Trimming left V 3 bases short and J 3 bases short, with 6 bases between. The CDR3 coding sequence is TGTGCCAGCAGTGATTTCCGCTACAATGAGCAGTTCTTC. Residues: CASSDFRYNEQFF.

This clone occurred a few times. This chain uses TRBV7-2 with TRBJ1-2, with 8 bases matching TRBD1. The CDR3 runs 10 residues. Per germline, CDR1 SGHTA and CDR2 FQGNSA. V lost 9 bases to trimming and J lost 6 bases; unmatched junction nucleotides: 0. The DNA for the CDR3 is TGTGCCAGGGACAGGGATGGCTACACCTTC. This gives the protein CARDRDGYTF. The full variable domain, rest sourced from reference TRBV7-2 and TRBJ1-2, is GAGVSQSPSNKVTEKGKDVELRCDPISGHTALYWYRQSLGQGLEFLIYFQGNSAPDKSGLPSDRFSAERTGGSVSTLTIQRTQQEDSAVYLCARDRDGYTFGSGTRLTVV.

Here the CDR3 DNA reads TGCGCCAGCAGTTATACGTCAGGGGGCGGTACGCCAGATACGCAGTATTTT. Amino acid sequence: CASSYTSGGGTPDTQYF. This chain uses TRBV5-1 with TRBJ2-3; TRBD1 aligns across 8 bases. Germline-derived CDR1 and CDR2 are SGHRS and YFSETQ. V lost 5 bases, J lost 4 bases, and 15 bases stayed unmatched. The CDR3 contains 17 residues.

The CDR3, as DNA: TGTGCCAGCTCACCTCTGGATGGACAGGCTTCACCCCTCCACTTT. Protein sequence: CASSPLDGQASPLHF. The chain joins TRBV18 to TRBJ1-6; 7 nucleotides line up with TRBD1. The CDR3 totals 15 residues. The J segment lost 9 bases and the V segment lost 3 bases, leaving 8 bases of the junction unmatched. Germline V gene lookup returns CDR1 KGHSH and CDR2 LQKENI.

The chain has TRBV30 and TRBJ2-5; D is perhaps TRBD2 (6 bases). The DNA end favors TRBJ2-7, so the J call may be wrong. Per the germline V gene, CDR1 is GTSNPN and CDR2 is SVGIG (reference sequence). The CDR3 totals 13 residues. The CDR3 DNA reads as TGTGCCTGGGGCGGGACGGCTACTGACGAGCAGTACTTC. Protein sequence: CAWGGTATDEQYF.

The rearrangement uses TRBV7-9 and TRBJ1-3, with D unclear. Between the trimmed V and J ends, which lost 5 bases and 1 base, there was a span of 15 bases. This CDR3 spans 16 amino acids. The V gene's germline CDR1 is SEHNR and CDR2 FQNEAQ (reference sequence). CDR3 coding DNA: TGTGCCAGCAGCCCTGCCGGGATCCGGTCTGGAAACACCATATATTTT. Translating gives CASSPAGIRSGNTIYF.

DNA for the CDR3: TGTGCCAGCATACGGACACCATTGAGCTACGAGCAGTACTTC. It translates to CASIRTPLSYEQYF. This rearrangement joins TRBV27 to TRBJ2-7, with a weak D call TRBD1 (5 bases). This CDR3 has 14 residues. V lost 7 bases and J 3 bases, leaving 16 bases between the germline ends. Per germline, CDR1 MNHEY and CDR2 SMNVEV (reference sequence).